The 19 T cell receptor beta chains in this list originate from one sample, sequenced in a study of T cell responses to AZD1222 COVID-19 vaccine. The assay was immunoSEQ multiplex PCR, and TCRdb's table has in-frame clones only and misses some. The repertoire holds about 130,000 clones, around 83% seen once, with 3.5% to 5.5% in the top ten. The source was peripheral blood, collected 28 days after the second AZD1222 dose. These receptor sequences come from an adult who received the AZD1222 COVID-19 vaccine.

The chain joins TRBV11-2 to TRBJ1-6, with a tentative D call TRBD1 (5 bases). The V end was cut by 5 bases, the J end by 6 bases, with 17 bases between. There are 16 residues in the CDR3. Germline V gives CDR1 SGHAT, CDR2 FQNNGV. The CDR3 DNA reads TGTGCCAGCAGCAGGGGAGGGCAGGGCTTTAATTCACCCCTCCACTTT. It is translated as CASSRGGQGFNSPLHF.

The gene calls are TRBV28 and TRBJ1-6, with TRBD1 as a possible D gene (6 bases). Trimming took off 2 bases at V and 8 bases at J, with 10 bases between the two ends. Germline CDR1 is MDHEN and CDR2 is SYDVKM. CDR3 length: 14 amino acids. CDR3 coding DNA: TGTGCCAGCAGTTTACAGGGGAAAGATTCACCCCTCCACTTT. This sequence encodes CASSLQGKDSPLHF.

V is TRBV5-5 and J is TRBJ1-2; 7 nucleotides agree with TRBD1. Trimming took 5 bases from V and 0 from J; bases not matched to a gene: 4. Germline-derived CDR1 and CDR2 are SGHKS and YYEKEE (reference sequence). The CDR3 totals 14 residues. CDR3: CASSPDRANYGYTF. CDR3 nucleotide sequence: TGTGCCAGCAGTCCCGACAGGGCTAACTATGGCTACACCTTC.

The rearrangement joins TRBV5-4 to TRBJ1-1; D possibly corresponds to TRBD1 (6 bases). The CDR3 runs to 15 residues. V dropped 4 bases and J dropped 4 bases, with 17 bases sitting between them. Germline CDR1 is SGHNT and CDR2 is YYREEE (reference sequence). In DNA, the CDR3 is TGTGCCAGCAGCCGCCCACAGGGAACTACCACTGAAGCTTTCTTT. Translation: CASSRPQGTTTEAFF.

The gene calls are TRBV4-3 and TRBJ1-3; D remains ambiguous. There are 17 residues in the CDR3. Germline V gene lookup returns CDR1 LGHNA and CDR2 YSLEER. The V gene lost 0 bases and the J gene lost 2 bases, with 14 bases spanning the gap. Here the CDR3 reads CASSQDRAGTPGNTIYF. The CDR3, as DNA: TGCGCCAGCAGCCAAGATCGAGCAGGAACCCCTGGAAACACCATATATTTT.

The V and J genes are TRBV30 and TRBJ2-7; D gene unclear. Germline V gene data show CDR1 as GTSNPN and CDR2 as SVGIG (reference sequence). The length of the CDR3 is 14 residues. V gave up 2 bases and J gave up 0 bases, with 11 bases separating them. The DNA of the CDR3 is TGTGCCTGGAGTCGATTCCCCCGCTCCTACGAGCAGTACTTC. Protein product: CAWSRFPRSYEQYF.

V usage is TRBV4-1 and J usage is TRBJ2-1; D is undetermined. The V and J ends lost 4 bases and 9 bases respectively, with 10 bases between them. Germline V gene lookup returns CDR1 MGHRA and CDR2 YSYEKL. CDR3 length equals 12 residues. The CDR3 nucleotides read TGCGCCAGCAGCCCCACCTTAGGTGAGCAGTTCTTC. Translated, it gives CASSPTLGEQFF.

V and J are TRBV5-1 and TRBJ2-7; 9 bases are shared with TRBD1. Germline values: CDR1 SGHRS, CDR2 YFSETQ. V gave up 5 bases and J gave up 3 bases; unmatched junction bases: 6. This CDR3 contains 14 residues. CDR3 DNA: TGCGCCAGCAGTTATCAGGACAGGGGCTACGAGCAGTACTTC. Protein product: CASSYQDRGYEQYF. Filled out from reference TRBV5-1 and TRBJ2-7, the complete variable domain reads KAGVTQTPRYLIKTRGQQVTLSCSPISGHRSVSWYQQTPGQGLQFLFEYFSETQRNKGNFPGRFSGRQFSNSRSEMNVSTLELGDSALYLCASSYQDRGYEQYFGPGTRLTVT.

This sequence joins TRBV6-1 and TRBJ2-2; D might be TRBD2 (6 bases). From germline, CDR1 is MNHNS and CDR2 SASEGT. The CDR3 is made up of 16 amino acids. V was pared by 0 bases and J by 2 bases, with 10 bases between. The DNA for the CDR3 is TGTGCCAGCAGTGAAGCGCGCGGGGCCAACACCGGGGAGCTGTTTTTT. Translation: CASSEARGANTGELFF.

The chain links TRBV2 to TRBJ1-6; 7 bases map to TRBD1. Germline lookup yields CDR1 SNHLY and CDR2 FYNNEI. The CDR3 totals 17 residues. Trimming cost V 4 bases and J 10 bases; bases outside gene matches: 16. CDR3 in DNA: TGTGCCAGCAGTGTTCCGACTAAGACAGGGAAGAGGTCACCCCTCCACTTT. Translated: CASSVPTKTGKRSPLHF.

This clone was seen only a few times. The genes are TRBV4-1 and TRBJ2-7, with TRBD2 identical over 9 bases. This CDR3 has 15 amino acids. Germline CDR1 and CDR2: MGHRA and YSYEKL. V gave up 4 bases and J gave up 3 bases; unmatched junction bases: 7. In nucleotides, the CDR3 is TGCGCCAGCAGCCCAGAGCGGGGGGCCTTCTACGAGCAGTACTTC. Residues: CASSPERGAFYEQYF.

V is TRBV7-9 and J is TRBJ2-5, with TRBD2 matching 9 bases. In germline, CDR1 is SEHNR, CDR2 FQNEAQ (reference sequence). The CDR3 runs to 14 residues. J was trimmed by 1 base and V by 3 bases; bases with no gene match: 0. DNA of the CDR3: TGTGCCAGCAGCTTTAGCGGGGGCCAAGAGACCCAGTACTTC. Its protein is CASSFSGGQETQYF. Looking up the rest from reference TRBV7-9 and TRBJ2-5 gives the full variable domain: DTGVSQNPRHKITKRGQNVTFRCDPISEHNRLYWYRQTLGQGPEFLTYFQNEAQLEKSRLLSDRFSAERPKGSFSTLEIQRTEQGDSAMYLCASSFSGGQETQYFGPGTRLLVL.

The chain's CDR3 is CASSYSGRGDYNEQFF. CDR3 DNA: TGTGCCAGCAGTTACTCAGGGCGGGGGGACTACAATGAGCAGTTCTTC. The J gene is TRBJ2-1, the V gene TRBV6-2 or TRBV6-3; 8 positions agree with TRBD2. The CDR3 spans 16 residues. The trim removed 0 bases at V and 3 bases at J, leaving 4 bases unmatched. The V gene's germline CDR1 is MNHEY and CDR2 SVGEGT.

The V call is TRBV28, the J call TRBJ1-1; a weak D match, TRBD1 (5 bases). CDR1 and CDR2 from the germline V gene are MDHEN and SYDVKM. This CDR3 is built from 13 residues. V lost 6 bases and J lost 10, with 18 bases in between. The CDR3 spells CASRIPGQGVAFF. CDR3 coding DNA: TGTGCCAGCAGGATACCAGGGCAGGGAGTAGCTTTCTTT.

The chain combines TRBV4-2 with TRBJ2-1, with 11 bases matching TRBD2. J lost 9 bases, V lost 0 bases, and 13 bases had no gene match. The CDR3 extends over 18 amino acids. Germline V lookup: CDR1 LGHNA, CDR2 YNFKEQ. The CDR3 DNA reads as TGTGCCAGCAGCCAAGATCGGATAGCGGGGGGGGTTTCGGGTGAGCAGTTCTTC. Its protein is CASSQDRIAGGVSGEQFF.

CDR3 protein: CASSSQVHGYTF. CDR3 coding DNA: TGTGCCAGCAGTTCACAGGTCCATGGCTACACCTTC. The chain has TRBV12-3 or TRBV12-4 and TRBJ1-2; a weak D match, TRBD1 (5 bases). This CDR3 has 12 amino acids. Trimming took off 4 bases at V and 6 bases at J, with 9 bases between the two ends.

As DNA, the CDR3 is TGTGCCAGCAGCCAAGGGCCGGGCAGGGTCACCCAGCCCCAGCATTTT. Translation gives CASSQGPGRVTQPQHF. This chain links TRBV3-1 (or the pseudogene TRBV3-2) with TRBJ1-5; possibly TRBD1 for D (5 bases). The CDR3 totals 16 residues. CDR1 and CDR2 (germline): LGHDT, YNNKEL (reference sequence). Trimming stripped 1 base from V and 7 bases from J, with 17 bases between.

V and J are TRBV30 and TRBJ2-7; D is uncertain. Trimming stripped 0 bases from V and 3 bases from J, with 6 bases between. From germline, CDR1 is GTSNPN and CDR2 SVGIG (reference sequence). This CDR3 is built from 12 residues. CDR3 in DNA: TGTGCCTGGAGTGTAGGAGTCTACGAGCAGTACTTC. This codes for CAWSVGVYEQYF.

The V gene is TRBV6-5, the J gene TRBJ1-2, with D uncertain. CDR1 and CDR2 (germline): MNHEY, SVGAGI. V was shortened by 0 bases and J by 3 bases, with 5 bases between the two germline ends. This CDR3 is 13 amino acids long. The CDR3 region is CASSYSSYYGYTF. The CDR3 bases are TGTGCCAGCAGTTACTCCAGTTACTATGGCTACACCTTC.